Presented here are 4 T cell receptor beta chains from one specimen sequenced in a study of Graves' ophthalmopathy and Graves' hyperthyroidism. RNA transcripts were the template, and TCR beta CDR3 regions were amplified from them. An opening RT-PCR round employed HTBI primers and preceded a second-round multiplex PCR. Using its own MiXCR run on the multiplex PCR reads, TCRdb lists one record per CDR3 protein. The sample has 170,000 or so distinct CDR3 sequences, roughly two fifths seen once. Sequenced: peripheral blood. These receptors originate from a man aged 25 to 40 with Graves' ophthalmopathy.

This clonotype was seen ten or more times. The genes are TRBV15 and TRBJ2-7; 9 nucleotides match TRBD1. After removal of 8 bases from V and 9 bases from J, the junction contained 14 bases not matched to a gene. The CDR3 is 14 amino acids. The germline CDR1 and CDR2 sequences are LNHNV and YYDKDF (reference sequence). CDR3 in DNA: TGTGCCACCGCCCTCCGGGACAGGGAGACAGGGCAGTACTTC. This translates into CATALRDRETGQYF. The full variable domain, its missing parts supplied by reference TRBV15 and TRBJ2-7, is DAMVIQNPRYQVTQFGKPVTLSCSQTLNHNVMYWYQQKSSQAPKLLFHYYDKDFNNEADTPDNFQSRRPNTSFCFLDIRSPGLGDTAMYLCATALRDRETGQYFGPGTRLTVT.

This clonotype showed up many times. CDR3 DNA: TGCAGTGCTAGATTGGGTATCACTGAAGCTTTCTTT. Amino acids: CSARLGITEAFF. V gene TRBV20-1 combines with J gene TRBJ1-1; D is uncertain. The V end lost 2 bases, the J end lost 4 bases, and 8 bases lay between the germline ends. The CDR3 length is 12 residues. Germline V CDR1 and CDR2: DFQATT, SNEGSKA (reference sequence).

This clonotype was counted many times. V gene TRBV19 combines with J gene TRBJ2-5, with TRBD2 as a possible D gene (5 bases). V was pared by 5 bases and J by 2 bases, with 18 bases between. This CDR3 is 16 amino acids long. Germline V gene lookup returns CDR1 LNHDA and CDR2 SQIVND (reference sequence). CDR3 sequence: CASSPLRDSNQETQYF. The CDR3 bases are TGTGCCAGTAGTCCCCTCCGGGATTCTAATCAAGAGACCCAGTACTTC.

The chain employs TRBV6-1 and TRBJ2-7; the match to TRBD1 covers 7 bases. This CDR3 comprises 14 residues. Trimming removed 4 bases from V and 3 bases from J; junction bases left unmatched: 6. Germline V gives CDR1 MNHNS, CDR2 SASEGT. As DNA, the CDR3 is TGTGCCAGCAGTGGCCGGGACAGAGACTACGAGCAGTACTTC. It yields the protein CASSGRDRDYEQYF.